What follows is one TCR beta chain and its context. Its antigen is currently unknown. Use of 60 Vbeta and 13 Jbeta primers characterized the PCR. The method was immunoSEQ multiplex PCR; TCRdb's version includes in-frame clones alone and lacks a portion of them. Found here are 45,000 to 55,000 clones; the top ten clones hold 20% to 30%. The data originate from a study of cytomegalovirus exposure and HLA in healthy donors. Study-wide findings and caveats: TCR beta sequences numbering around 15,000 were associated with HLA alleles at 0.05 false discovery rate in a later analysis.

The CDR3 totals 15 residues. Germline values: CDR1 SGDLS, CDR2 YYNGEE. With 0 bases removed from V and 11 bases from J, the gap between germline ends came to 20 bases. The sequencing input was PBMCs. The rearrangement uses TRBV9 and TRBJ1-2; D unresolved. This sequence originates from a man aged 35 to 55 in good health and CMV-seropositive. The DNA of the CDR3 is TGTGCCAGCAGCGTAGACGATAACCCCTCTTCGGGGTACACCTTC. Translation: CASSVDDNPSSGYTF.